The TCR beta chain under discussion was sequenced for a study of metastatic and nonmetastatic thyroid tumors. Whole-study context: The study looked at repertoires side by side in blood and in tumor or nodule tissue from malignant and benign thyroid patients. Findings of the study overall: Significantly higher TCR beta diversity was reportedly seen in malignant thyroid tumors than benign nodules, in blood and tumor.

Treatment of any kind had been given to no patient before thyroid surgery. This clone was detected ten times or more. Its antigen remains unknown. TCRdb re-called the PCR reads with MiXCR. The sample includes 20,000 to 25,000 clones, over 20% of them seen just once. The V end lost 0 bases, the J end lost 0 bases, and 7 bases lay between the germline ends. Germline lookup yields CDR1 SGHRS and CDR2 YFSETQ. This CDR3 has 15 residues. This clonotype was obtained from a female donor with papillary thyroid cancer or a benign thyroid nodule (not recorded which). Some clones in this sample may be carry-over from other donors' samples. Sequencing was performed on blood. The chain carries TRBV5-1 and TRBJ2-1; possibly TRBD1 or TRBD2 for D (5 bases each). Written as DNA, the CDR3 is TGCGCCAGCAGCTTGGGGGGGAGCTCCTACAATGAGCAGTTCTTC. Protein sequence: CASSLGGSSYNEQFF. The variable domain in full, completed from reference TRBV5-1 and TRBJ2-1, reads KAGVTQTPRYLIKTRGQQVTLSCSPISGHRSVSWYQQTPGQGLQFLFEYFSETQRNKGNFPGRFSGRQFSNSRSEMNVSTLELGDSALYLCASSLGGSSYNEQFFGPGTRLTVL.